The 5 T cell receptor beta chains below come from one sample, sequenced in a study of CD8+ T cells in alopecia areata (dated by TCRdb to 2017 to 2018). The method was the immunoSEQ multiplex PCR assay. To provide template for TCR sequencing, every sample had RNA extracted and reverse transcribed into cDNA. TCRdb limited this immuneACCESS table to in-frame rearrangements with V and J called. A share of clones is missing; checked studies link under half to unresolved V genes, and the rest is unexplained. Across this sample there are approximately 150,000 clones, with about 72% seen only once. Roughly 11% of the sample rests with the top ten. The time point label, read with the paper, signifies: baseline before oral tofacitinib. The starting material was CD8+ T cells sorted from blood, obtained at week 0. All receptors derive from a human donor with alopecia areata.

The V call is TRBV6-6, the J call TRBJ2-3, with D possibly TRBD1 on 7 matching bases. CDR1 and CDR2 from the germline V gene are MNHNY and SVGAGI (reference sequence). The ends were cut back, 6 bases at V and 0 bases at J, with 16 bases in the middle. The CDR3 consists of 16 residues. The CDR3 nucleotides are TGTGCCAGCAGCAACCAGCCAGGGGGGAGCACAGATACGCAGTATTTT. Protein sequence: CASSNQPGGSTDTQYF.

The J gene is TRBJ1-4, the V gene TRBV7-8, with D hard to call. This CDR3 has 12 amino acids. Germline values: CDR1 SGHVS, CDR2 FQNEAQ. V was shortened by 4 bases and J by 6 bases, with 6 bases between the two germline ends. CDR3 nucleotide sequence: TGTGCCAGCAGCTCCGATTATGAAAAACTGTTTTTT. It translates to CASSSDYEKLFF.

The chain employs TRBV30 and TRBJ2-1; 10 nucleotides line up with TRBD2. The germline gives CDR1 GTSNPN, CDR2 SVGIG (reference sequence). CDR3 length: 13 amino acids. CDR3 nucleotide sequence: TGTGCTAGGACTAGCGGAGTTGACAATGAGCAGTTCTTC. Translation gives CARTSGVDNEQFF. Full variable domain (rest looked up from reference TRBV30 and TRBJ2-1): SQTIHQWPATLVQPVGSPLSLECTVEGTSNPNLYWYRQAAGRGLQLLFYSVGIGQISSEVPQNLSASRPQDRQFILSSKKLLLSDSGFYLCARTSGVDNEQFFGPGTRLTVL.

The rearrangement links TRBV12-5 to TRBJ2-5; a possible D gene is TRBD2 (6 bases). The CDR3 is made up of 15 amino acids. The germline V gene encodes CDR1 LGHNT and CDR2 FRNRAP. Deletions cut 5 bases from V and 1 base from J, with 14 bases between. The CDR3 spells CASGPPGETQETQYF. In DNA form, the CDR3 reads TGTGCTAGTGGTCCCCCGGGAGAGACCCAAGAGACCCAGTACTTC.

CDR3 region: CASTHPSSGNTIYF. CDR3 in DNA: TGTGCCAGCACCCACCCAAGCTCTGGAAACACCATATATTTT. The chain has TRBV27 and TRBJ1-3; D ambiguous. There are 14 residues in the CDR3. Trimming removed 7 bases from V and 0 bases from J, with 10 bases in between. CDR1 is MNHEY, CDR2 SMNVEV, per germline (reference sequence).